Below, 2 T cell receptor delta chains from the same sample are listed, as sequenced in a study of gamma-delta T cells after stem cell transplantation. TCRdb re-identified clones in the RT-PCR reads via CATT. The sample carries roughly 1,000 delta-chain clones, 35% to 45% recorded once. Sequences were obtained from gamma-delta T cells. All receptors come from a human donor. It is not recorded whose cells these are; they may come from a transplant donor.

By its share, this clone is hyperexpanded. Other DNA sequences in the sample encode the same CDR3. The chain has TRDV1 and TRDJ1; D assignment may be TRDD2 or TRDD3 (7 bases each). CDR3 length: 21 residues. The V gene's germline CDR1 is TSWWSYY and CDR2 QGS. The V end lost 2 bases, the J end lost 7 bases, and 35 bases lay between the germline ends. This CDR3 is CALGEASFLLTYWGPPGKLIF. In DNA, the CDR3 is TGTGCTCTTGGGGAAGCCTCCTTCCTGCTGACTTACTGGGGCCCTCCGGGTAAACTCATCTTT.

The chain uses TRDV1 and TRDJ1; D tentatively fits TRDD2 or TRDD3 (5 bases each). V was cut by 1 base and J by 0 bases, with 15 bases left in between. Germline CDR1 reads TSWWSYY; CDR2 reads QGS. The CDR3 contains 17 residues. CDR3 sequence: CALGEQVFRGDTDKLIF. In DNA, the CDR3 is TGTGCTCTTGGGGAACAAGTCTTCCGGGGGGACACCGATAAACTCATCTTT.